Each of the 13 T cell receptor beta chains below was sequenced from the same sample in a study of blood T cell repertoires in COVID-19. The method was immunoSEQ multiplex PCR; TCRdb's version includes in-frame clones alone and lacks a portion of them. This sample carries fewer than 300,000 clones, less than 85% of them seen once, and the ten largest clones take under 3.5%. The material sequenced was peripheral blood. The origin of the receptors is a woman aged 18-35 years with acute or convalescent COVID-19.

The chain has TRBV27 and TRBJ1-2; 7 nucleotides line up with TRBD1. After removal of 2 bases from V and 0 bases from J, the junction contained 3 bases not matched to a gene. Germline V gives CDR1 MNHEY, CDR2 SMNVEV (reference sequence). The CDR3 has 15 residues. The CDR3 is CASSLRTGSNYGYTF. The CDR3 region has the DNA TGTGCCAGCAGTTTACGGACAGGTTCTAACTATGGCTACACCTTC.

This rearrangement joins TRBV3-1 (or the pseudogene TRBV3-2) to TRBJ1-2; no clear D gene. The V gene lost 2 bases and the J gene lost 1 base, with 11 bases spanning the gap. Germline V CDR1 and CDR2: LGHDT, YNNKEL (reference sequence). This CDR3 is 15 amino acids long. The CDR3 sequence is CASSQSTGNNYGYTF. The CDR3 DNA sequence: TGTGCCAGCAGCCAAAGTACGGGAAATAACTATGGCTACACCTTC.

In DNA form, the CDR3 reads TGTGCCAGCAGCGCGGACAGGGGTAATCAGCCCCAGCATTTT. It is translated as CASSADRGNQPQHF. V usage is TRBV9 and J usage is TRBJ1-5; 9 bases fit TRBD1. This CDR3 is 14 amino acids long. V shed 3 bases and J 4 bases; nucleotides not matched to a gene: 2. CDR1 SGDLS and CDR2 YYNGEE come from the germline V gene. Filled out from reference TRBV9 and TRBJ1-5, the complete variable domain reads DSGVTQTPKHLITATGQRVTLRCSPRSGDLSVYWYQQSLDQGLQFLIQYYNGEERAKGNILERFSAQQFPDLHSELNLSSLELGDSALYFCASSADRGNQPQHFGDGTRLSIL.

A few counts support this clone. V and J are TRBV10-3 and TRBJ1-1, with TRBD1 matching 7 bases. Germline assignment: CDR1 ENHRY and CDR2 SYGVKD. Trimming removed 5 bases from V and 4 bases from J; junction bases left unmatched: 19. There are 18 residues in the CDR3. The CDR3 region has the DNA TGTGCCATCAGTCCGCCCCTAACAGGGGATAAGAAGGGCACTGAAGCTTTCTTT. Residues: CAISPPLTGDKKGTEAFF.

The genes are TRBV18 and TRBJ2-1, with D possibly TRBD2 on 5 matching bases. Trimming removed 2 bases at V and 8 bases at J, with 13 bases between. This CDR3 is built from 14 residues. The germline gives CDR1 KGHSH, CDR2 LQKENI. This CDR3 is CASSPRLVGDEQFF. The CDR3 DNA is TGTGCCAGCTCACCAAGGCTAGTGGGAGATGAGCAGTTCTTC.

The genes are TRBV6-4 and TRBJ2-1; 7 bases map to TRBD1. Germline V gene lookup returns CDR1 MRHNA and CDR2 SNTAGT. This CDR3 region has 17 residues. J gave up 4 bases and V 0 bases, and 9 bases lay outside the gene matches. The chain's CDR3 is CASSDSRGQELYNEQFF. The CDR3 DNA reads TGTGCCAGCAGTGACTCACGAGGACAGGAACTATACAATGAGCAGTTCTTC.

V usage is TRBV24-1 and J usage is TRBJ2-2; 7 bases align to TRBD2. Germline values: CDR1 KGHDR, CDR2 SFDVKD. V gave up 3 bases and J gave up 3 bases; unmatched junction bases: 6. The CDR3 runs 16 residues. The CDR3 DNA reads TGTGCCACCAGTGATCCCCGGGGAGGGTACACCGGGGAGCTGTTTTTT. Encoded protein: CATSDPRGGYTGELFF.

This chain uses TRBV19 with TRBJ1-4, with 8 nucleotides matching TRBD1. This CDR3 has 17 amino acids. V gave up 5 bases and J gave up 2 bases; unmatched junction bases: 10. CDR1 and CDR2 from the germline V gene are LNHDA and SQIVND (reference sequence). The CDR3 here is CASSHLGRGRTNEKLFF. The CDR3 nucleotides are TGTGCCAGTAGTCATCTGGGCAGGGGGCGGACTAATGAAAAACTGTTTTTT.

The chain combines TRBV18 with TRBJ2-6; 7 nucleotides line up with TRBD1. The CDR3 has 19 residues. Germline V gene data show CDR1 as KGHSH and CDR2 as LQKENI. V shed 0 bases and J 2 bases; nucleotides not matched to a gene: 10. CDR3 DNA sequence: TGTGCCAGCTCACCACCCGGGACAGACTTTACCACTGGGGCCAACGTCCTGACTTTC. This codes for CASSPPGTDFTTGANVLTF.

This clone was seen once. The rearrangement uses TRBV19 and TRBJ2-1; 12 bases line up with TRBD2. V shed 5 bases and J 5 bases; nucleotides not matched to a gene: 4. The length of the CDR3 is 15 residues. The germline V gene encodes CDR1 LNHDA and CDR2 SQIVND (reference sequence). CDR3 DNA sequence: TGTGCCAGTAGTCCCCGGACTAGCGGGAACAATGAGCAGTTCTTC. Amino acids: CASSPRTSGNNEQFF. Complete variable domain (other parts from reference TRBV19 and TRBJ2-1): DGGITQSPKYLFRKEGQNVTLSCEQNLNHDAMYWYRQDPGQGLRLIYYSQIVNDFQKGDIAEGYSVSREKKESFPLTVTSAQKNPTAFYLCASSPRTSGNNEQFFGPGTRLTVL.

This clone has just one count. V gene TRBV10-2 combines with J gene TRBJ1-2, with a tentative D call TRBD1 (5 bases). Germline lookup yields CDR1 WSHSY and CDR2 SAAADI. There are 11 residues in the CDR3. V lost 4 bases and J 5 bases, leaving 5 bases between the germline ends. CDR3 nucleotide sequence: TGCGCCAGCAGTGGACAGTATGGCTACACCTTC. This encodes CASSGQYGYTF.

The chain couples TRBV6-5 to TRBJ1-1; D not certain. The CDR3 has 13 residues. V dropped 5 bases and J dropped 2 bases, with 9 bases sitting between them. The germline V gene has CDR1 MNHEY and CDR2 SVGAGI. In DNA form, the CDR3 reads TGTGCCAGCAGTAGCGTGGAAAACACTGAAGCTTTCTTT. It specifies CASSSVENTEAFF.

This clone was seen a single time. DNA of the CDR3: TGTGCCAGCAGTGAGGACAAAGCCACAGATACGCAGTATTTT. It translates to CASSEDKATDTQYF. V gene TRBV25-1 combines with J gene TRBJ2-3; TRBD1 is a possible D gene (5 bases). Trimming removed 3 bases at V and 2 bases at J, with 9 bases between. Germline lookup yields CDR1 MGHDK and CDR2 SYGVNS. This CDR3 region has 14 residues.